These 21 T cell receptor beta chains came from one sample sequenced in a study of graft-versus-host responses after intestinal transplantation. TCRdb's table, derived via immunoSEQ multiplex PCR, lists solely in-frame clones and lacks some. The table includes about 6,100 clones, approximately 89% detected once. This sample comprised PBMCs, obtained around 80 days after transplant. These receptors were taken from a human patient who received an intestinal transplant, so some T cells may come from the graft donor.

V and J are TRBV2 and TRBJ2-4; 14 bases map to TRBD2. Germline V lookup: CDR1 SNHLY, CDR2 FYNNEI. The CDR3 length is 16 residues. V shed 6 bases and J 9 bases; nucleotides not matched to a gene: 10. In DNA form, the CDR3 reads TGTGCCAGCAGGGATATACTGGGACTAGCGGGAGTCATTCAGTACTTC. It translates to CASRDILGLAGVIQYF. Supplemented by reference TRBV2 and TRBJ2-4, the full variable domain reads EPEVTQTPSHQVTQMGQEVILRCVPISNHLYFYWYRQILGQKVEFLVSFYNNEISEKSEIFDDQFSVERPDGSNFTLKIRSTKLEDSAMYFCASRDILGLAGVIQYFGAGTRLSVL.

CDR3 sequence: CASTTDGGYNSPLHF. The CDR3 DNA reads TGTGCCAGCACCACGGACGGTGGCTATAATTCACCCCTCCACTTT. This rearrangement joins TRBV28 to TRBJ1-6; D is uncertain. The germline CDR1 and CDR2 sequences are MDHEN and SYDVKM. Trimming cost V 7 bases and J 3 bases, with 13 bases left between them. This CDR3 has 15 amino acids.

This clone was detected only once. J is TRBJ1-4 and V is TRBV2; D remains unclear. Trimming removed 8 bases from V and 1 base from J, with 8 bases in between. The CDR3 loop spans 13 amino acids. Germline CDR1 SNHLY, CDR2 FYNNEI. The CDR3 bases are TGTGCCAGCGTGCGTGAAACTAATGAAAAACTGTTTTTT. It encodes CASVRETNEKLFF. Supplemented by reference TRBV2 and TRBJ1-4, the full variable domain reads EPEVTQTPSHQVTQMGQEVILRCVPISNHLYFYWYRQILGQKVEFLVSFYNNEISEKSEIFDDQFSVERPDGSNFTLKIRSTKLEDSAMYFCASVRETNEKLFFGSGTQLSVL.

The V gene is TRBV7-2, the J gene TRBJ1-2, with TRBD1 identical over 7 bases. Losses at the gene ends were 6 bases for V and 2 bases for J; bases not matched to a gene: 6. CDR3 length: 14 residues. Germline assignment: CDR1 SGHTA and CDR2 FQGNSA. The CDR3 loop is CASRRTGTNYGYTF. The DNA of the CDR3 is TGTGCCAGCAGGAGGACAGGCACAAACTATGGCTACACCTTC.

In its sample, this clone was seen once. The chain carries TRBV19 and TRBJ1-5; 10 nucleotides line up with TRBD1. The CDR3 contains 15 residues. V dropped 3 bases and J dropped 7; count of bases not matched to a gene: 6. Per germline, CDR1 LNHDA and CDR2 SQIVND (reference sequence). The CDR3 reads CASSMGGTGDQPQHF. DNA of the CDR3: TGTGCCAGTAGTATGGGAGGGACAGGGGACCAGCCCCAGCATTTT.

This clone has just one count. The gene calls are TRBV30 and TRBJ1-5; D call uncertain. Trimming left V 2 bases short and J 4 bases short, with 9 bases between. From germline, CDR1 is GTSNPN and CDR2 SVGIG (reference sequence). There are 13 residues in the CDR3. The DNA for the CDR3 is TGTGCCTGGAGTCAAGGTGTAAATCAGCCCCAGCATTTT. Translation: CAWSQGVNQPQHF.

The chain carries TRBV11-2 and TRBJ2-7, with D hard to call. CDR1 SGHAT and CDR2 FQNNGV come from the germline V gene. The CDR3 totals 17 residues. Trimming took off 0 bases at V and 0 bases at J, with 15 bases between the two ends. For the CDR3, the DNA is TGTGCCAGCAGCTTAGACCCCGGATTCATAGACTCCTACGAGCAGTACTTC. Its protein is CASSLDPGFIDSYEQYF.

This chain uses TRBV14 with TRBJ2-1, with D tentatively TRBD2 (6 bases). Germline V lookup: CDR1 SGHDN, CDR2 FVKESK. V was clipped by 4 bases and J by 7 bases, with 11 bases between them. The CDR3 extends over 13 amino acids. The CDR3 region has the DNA TGTGCCAGCAGCCGGGGACTTATTAATGAGCAGTTCTTC. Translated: CASSRGLINEQFF.

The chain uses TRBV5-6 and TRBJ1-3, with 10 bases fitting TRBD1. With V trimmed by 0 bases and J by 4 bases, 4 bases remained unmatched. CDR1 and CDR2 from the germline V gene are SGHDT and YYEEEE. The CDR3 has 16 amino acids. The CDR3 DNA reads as TGTGCCAGCAGCTTGGCGACAGGGGGCTACGGAAACACCATATATTTT. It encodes CASSLATGGYGNTIYF.

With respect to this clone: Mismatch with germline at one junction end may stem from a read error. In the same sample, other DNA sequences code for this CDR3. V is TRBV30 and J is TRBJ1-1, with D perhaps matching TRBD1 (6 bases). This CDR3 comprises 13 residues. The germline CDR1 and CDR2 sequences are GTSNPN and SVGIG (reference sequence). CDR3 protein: CAWSKTGWTEAFF. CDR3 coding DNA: TGTGCCTGGAGTAAGACAGGCTGGACTGAAGCCTTCTTT.

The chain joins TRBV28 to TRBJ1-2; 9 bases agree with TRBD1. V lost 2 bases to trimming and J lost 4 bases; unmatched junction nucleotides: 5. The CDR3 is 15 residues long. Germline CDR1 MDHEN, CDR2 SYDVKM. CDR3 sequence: CASSLRTGGPYGYTF. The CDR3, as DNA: TGTGCCAGCAGTTTACGAACAGGGGGCCCCTATGGCTACACCTTC.

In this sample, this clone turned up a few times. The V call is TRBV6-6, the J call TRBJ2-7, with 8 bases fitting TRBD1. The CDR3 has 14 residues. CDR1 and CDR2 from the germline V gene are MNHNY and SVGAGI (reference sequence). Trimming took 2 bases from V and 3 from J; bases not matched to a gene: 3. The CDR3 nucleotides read TGTGCCAGCAGTTACGCCGGGACAGGCTACGAGCAGTACGTC. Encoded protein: CASSYAGTGYEQYV.

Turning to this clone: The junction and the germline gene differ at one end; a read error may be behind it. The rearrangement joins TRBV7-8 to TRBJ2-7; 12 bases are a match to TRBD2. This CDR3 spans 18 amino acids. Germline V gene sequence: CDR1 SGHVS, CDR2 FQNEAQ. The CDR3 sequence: CVSSLRLAGGPGIGEQYF. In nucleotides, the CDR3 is TGTGTCAGCAGCTTAAGGCTAGCGGGAGGGCCGGGGATTGGGGAGCAGTACTTC.

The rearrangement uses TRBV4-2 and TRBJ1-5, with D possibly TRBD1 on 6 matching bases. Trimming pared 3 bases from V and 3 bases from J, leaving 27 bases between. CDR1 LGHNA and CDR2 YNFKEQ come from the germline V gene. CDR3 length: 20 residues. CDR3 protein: CASSHFRRTPGVGDNQPQHF. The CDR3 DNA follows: TGTGCCAGCAGCCATTTCCGCCGGACTCCAGGGGTCGGAGACAATCAGCCCCAGCATTTT.

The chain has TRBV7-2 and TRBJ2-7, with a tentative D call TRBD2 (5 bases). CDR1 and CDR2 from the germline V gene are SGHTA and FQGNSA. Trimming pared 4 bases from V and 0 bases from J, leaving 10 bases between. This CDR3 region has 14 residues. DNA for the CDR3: TGTGCCAGCAGCTCAGAAGGGAGCTCCTACGAGCAGTACTTC. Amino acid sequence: CASSSEGSSYEQYF.

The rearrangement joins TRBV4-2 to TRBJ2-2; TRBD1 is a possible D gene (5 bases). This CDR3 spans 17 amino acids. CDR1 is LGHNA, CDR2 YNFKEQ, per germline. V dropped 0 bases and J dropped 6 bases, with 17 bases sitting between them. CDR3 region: CASSQEAQGVVAGELFF. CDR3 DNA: TGTGCCAGCAGCCAAGAGGCTCAGGGTGTCGTGGCCGGGGAGCTGTTTTTT.

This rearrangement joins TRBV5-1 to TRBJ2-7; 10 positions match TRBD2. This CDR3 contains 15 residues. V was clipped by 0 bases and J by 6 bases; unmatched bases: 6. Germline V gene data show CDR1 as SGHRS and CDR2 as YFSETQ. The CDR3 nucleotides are TGCGCCAGCAGCTTGGCCCGTAGCGGGGGGAGCGAGCAGTACTTC. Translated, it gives CASSLARSGGSEQYF.

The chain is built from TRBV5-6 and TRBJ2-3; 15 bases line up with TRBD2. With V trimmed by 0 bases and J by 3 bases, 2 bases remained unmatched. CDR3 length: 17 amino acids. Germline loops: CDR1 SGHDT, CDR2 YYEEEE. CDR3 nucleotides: TGTGCCAGCAGCTTGGTGGGACTAGCGGGGGGAACAGATACGCAGTATTTT. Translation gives CASSLVGLAGGTDTQYF.

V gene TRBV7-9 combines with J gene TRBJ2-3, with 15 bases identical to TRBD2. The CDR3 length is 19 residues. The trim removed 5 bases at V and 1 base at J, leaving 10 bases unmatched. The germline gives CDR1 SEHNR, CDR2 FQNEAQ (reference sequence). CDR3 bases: TGTGCCAGCAGCCCTCCGGGACTAGCGGGAGGTTGGGGCACAGATACGCAGTATTTT. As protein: CASSPPGLAGGWGTDTQYF.

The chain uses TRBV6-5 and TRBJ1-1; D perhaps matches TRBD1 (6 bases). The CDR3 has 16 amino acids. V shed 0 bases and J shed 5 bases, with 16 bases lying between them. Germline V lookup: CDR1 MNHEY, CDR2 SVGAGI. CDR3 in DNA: TGTGCCAGCAGTTACTCTTTGCCCGGGAGGGGGACTGAAGCTTTCTTT. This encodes CASSYSLPGRGTEAFF.

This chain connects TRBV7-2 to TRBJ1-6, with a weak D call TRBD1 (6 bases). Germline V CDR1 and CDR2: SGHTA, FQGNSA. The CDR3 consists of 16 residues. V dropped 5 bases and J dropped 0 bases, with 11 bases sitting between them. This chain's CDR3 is CASSRDTSSYNSPLHF. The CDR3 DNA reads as TGTGCCAGCAGCCGGGACACCAGCTCCTATAATTCACCCCTCCACTTT.